These 10 T cell receptor beta chains share one sample of origin, sequenced in a study of molecular identifiers for immune sequencing clone quantification. From the PCR reads, TCRdb called clonotypes with MiXCR, one entry per CDR3 protein. The table records over 550,000 distinct CDR3 sequences, less than 30% of them present only once. Sequencing was done on a sample of naive CD8+ T cells from blood, with Jurkat cell RNA spiked in. Subset: FACS-sorted CD8+CD4-CCR7+CD45RA+ naive T cells. The origin of the receptors is a human donor in good health. Some libraries in this study had Jurkat cell RNA spiked in.

This clonotype was detected many times. The rearrangement uses TRBV11-2 and TRBJ2-1, with 7 bases lining up with TRBD1. The CDR3 contains 16 residues. The V gene end was trimmed by 1 base and the J gene end by 3 bases; junction bases not matched to a gene: 6. Germline V gives CDR1 SGHAT, CDR2 FQNNGV. In DNA form, the CDR3 reads TGTGCCAGCAGCTTAGCAGGGACAGCTCACTACAATGAGCAGTTCTTC. Translated, it gives CASSLAGTAHYNEQFF.

This clonotype was recorded many times. This chain uses TRBV5-6 with TRBJ1-1; 8 positions match TRBD1. With V trimmed by 4 bases and J by 7 bases, 6 bases remained unmatched. This CDR3 region has 13 residues. CDR1 is SGHDT and CDR2 is YYEEEE in the germline V gene. CDR3 in DNA: TGTGCCAGCAGCATGACAGGGGACCTTGAAGCTTTCTTT. It is translated as CASSMTGDLEAFF.

This rearrangement joins TRBV5-6 to TRBJ2-7; D possibly corresponds to TRBD1 (7 bases). CDR1 and CDR2 (germline): SGHDT, YYEEEE. This CDR3 comprises 15 residues. Trimming removed 0 bases at V and 3 bases at J, with 13 bases between. As DNA, the CDR3 is TGTGCCAGCAGCTTGGACCCAGGGGGGATCTACGAGCAGTACTTC. Translating gives CASSLDPGGIYEQYF.

The table lists this clonotype with many counts. The chain links TRBV19 to TRBJ1-5; the D is unclear. Germline V gives CDR1 LNHDA, CDR2 SQIVND (reference sequence). The CDR3 extends over 15 amino acids. V was shortened by 9 bases and J by 2 bases, with 17 bases between the two germline ends. The CDR3 DNA reads as TGTGCCAGATCCATCCACGTAACGGGCAATCAGCCCCAGCATTTT. This gives the protein CARSIHVTGNQPQHF.

A remark on this clonotype: A much larger clone differs by one base, so this may be a read error. This sequence joins TRBV20-1 and TRBJ2-3; D may correspond to TRBD1 or TRBD2 (5 bases each). Germline assignment: CDR1 DFQATT and CDR2 SNEGSKA (reference sequence). The CDR3 runs 14 residues. V lost 1 base and J lost 4, with 12 bases in between. Written as DNA, the CDR3 is TGCAGTGCTAGAGTGACTGGGGGTGCAGATACGCAGTATTTT. Encoded protein: CSARVTGGADTQYF.

The chain joins TRBV4-1 to TRBJ2-5; possibly TRBD1 or TRBD2 for D (5 bases each). This CDR3 comprises 17 residues. V lost 0 bases, J lost 4 bases, and 18 bases lay in between. In germline, CDR1 is MGHRA, CDR2 YSYEKL. The CDR3 DNA reads TGCGCCAGCAGCCAAGATACGGCCACGGGGCATGGAGAGACCCAGTACTTC. This translates into CASSQDTATGHGETQYF.

In this sample, this clonotype turned up many times. The chain links TRBV30 to TRBJ2-1, with D tentatively TRBD2 (6 bases). The V end lost 4 bases, the J end lost 7 bases, and 8 bases lay between the germline ends. The germline gives CDR1 GTSNPN, CDR2 SVGIG (reference sequence). This CDR3 is 11 amino acids long. The CDR3 DNA follows: TGTGCCTGGACGGGGGAGAATGAGCAGTTCTTC. Translation: CAWTGENEQFF.

The chain links TRBV11-2 to TRBJ2-1, with TRBD2 matching 8 bases. Unmatched junction bases numbered 7, after V lost 5 bases and J lost 7 bases. The CDR3 runs 14 residues. Germline V gene lookup returns CDR1 SGHAT and CDR2 FQNNGV. The CDR3 is CASSLSGSVNEQFF. The DNA for the CDR3 is TGTGCCAGCAGCCTCAGCGGGAGTGTGAATGAGCAGTTCTTC.

This clonotype appeared many times. The gene calls are TRBV20-1 and TRBJ1-1, with D tentatively TRBD1 (5 bases). This CDR3 contains 14 residues. Trimming took off 0 bases at V and 1 base at J, with 9 bases between the two ends. Germline CDR1 is DFQATT and CDR2 is SNEGSKA (reference sequence). The CDR3 DNA is TGCAGTGCTAGAGAGGGGACGGAGAACACTGAAGCTTTCTTT. It is translated as CSAREGTENTEAFF.

At least ten counts were recorded for this clonotype. The rearrangement links TRBV20-1 to TRBJ2-7, with D perhaps TRBD1 (5 bases). The CDR3 runs to 13 residues. V was cut by 3 bases and J by 0 bases, with 9 bases left in between. Germline assignment: CDR1 DFQATT and CDR2 SNEGSKA (reference sequence). CDR3 DNA: TGCAGTGCTAGGAGACAGAGCTCCTACGAGCAGTACTTC. It is translated as CSARRQSSYEQYF.